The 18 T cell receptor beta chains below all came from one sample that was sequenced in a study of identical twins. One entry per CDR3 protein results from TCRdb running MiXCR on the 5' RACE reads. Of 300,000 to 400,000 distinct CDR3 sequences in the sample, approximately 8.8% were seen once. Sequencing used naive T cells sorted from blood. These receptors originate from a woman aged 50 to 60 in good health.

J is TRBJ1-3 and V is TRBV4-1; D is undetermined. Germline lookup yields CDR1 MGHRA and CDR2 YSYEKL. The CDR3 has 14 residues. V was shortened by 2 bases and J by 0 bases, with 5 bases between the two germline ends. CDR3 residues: CASSQPVSGNTIYF. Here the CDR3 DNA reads TGCGCCAGCAGCCAACCAGTCTCTGGAAACACCATATATTTT.

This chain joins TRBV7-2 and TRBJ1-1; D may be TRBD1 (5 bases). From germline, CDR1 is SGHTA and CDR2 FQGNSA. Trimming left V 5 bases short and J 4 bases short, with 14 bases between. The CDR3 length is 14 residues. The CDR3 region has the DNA TGTGCCAGCAGCATAACCCAGGGAACCACTGAAGCTTTCTTT. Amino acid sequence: CASSITQGTTEAFF.

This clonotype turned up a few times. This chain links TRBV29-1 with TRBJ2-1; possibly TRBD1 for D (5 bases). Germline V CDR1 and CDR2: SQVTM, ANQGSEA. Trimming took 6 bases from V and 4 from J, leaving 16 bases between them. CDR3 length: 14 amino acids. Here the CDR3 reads CSVLSGHLYNEQFF. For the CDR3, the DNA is TGCAGCGTACTATCAGGGCATCTATACAATGAGCAGTTCTTC.

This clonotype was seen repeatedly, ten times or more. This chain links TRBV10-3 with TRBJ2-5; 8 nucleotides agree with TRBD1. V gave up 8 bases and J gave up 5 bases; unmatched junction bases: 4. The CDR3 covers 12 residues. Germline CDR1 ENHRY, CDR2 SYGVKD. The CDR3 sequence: CAIGQGRETQYF. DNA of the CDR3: TGTGCCATCGGACAGGGCAGGGAGACCCAGTACTTC.

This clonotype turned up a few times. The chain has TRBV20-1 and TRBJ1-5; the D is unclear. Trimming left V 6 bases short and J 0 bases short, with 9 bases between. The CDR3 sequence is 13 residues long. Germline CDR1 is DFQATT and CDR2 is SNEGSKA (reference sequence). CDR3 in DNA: TGCAGTGCCCTACACGATAGCAATCAGCCCCAGCATTTT. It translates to CSALHDSNQPQHF.

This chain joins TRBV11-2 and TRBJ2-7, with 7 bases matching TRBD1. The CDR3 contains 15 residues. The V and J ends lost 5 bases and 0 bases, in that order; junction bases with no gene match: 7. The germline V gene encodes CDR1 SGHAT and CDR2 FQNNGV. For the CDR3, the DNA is TGTGCCAGCAGCGGCTGGACAGGACACTCCTACGAGCAGTACGTC. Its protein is CASSGWTGHSYEQYV.

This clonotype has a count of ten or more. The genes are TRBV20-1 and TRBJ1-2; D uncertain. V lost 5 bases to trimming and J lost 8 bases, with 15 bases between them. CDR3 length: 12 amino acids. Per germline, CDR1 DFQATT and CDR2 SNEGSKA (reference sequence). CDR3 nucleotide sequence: TGCAGTGCTTTTCTGTCGGGAGGCGGCTACACCTTC. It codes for CSAFLSGGGYTF.

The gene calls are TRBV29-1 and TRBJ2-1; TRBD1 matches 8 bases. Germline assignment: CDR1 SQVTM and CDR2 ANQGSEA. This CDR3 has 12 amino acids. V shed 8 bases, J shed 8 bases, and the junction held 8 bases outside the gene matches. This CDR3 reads CSHLAGQDEQFF. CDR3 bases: TGCAGCCACCTGGCGGGACAGGATGAGCAGTTCTTC.

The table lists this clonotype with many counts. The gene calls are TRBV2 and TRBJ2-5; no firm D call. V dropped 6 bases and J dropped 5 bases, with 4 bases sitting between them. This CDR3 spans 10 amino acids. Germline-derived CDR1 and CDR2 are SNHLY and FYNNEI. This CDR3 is CASSRETQYF. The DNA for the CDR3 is TGTGCCAGCAGCAGGGAGACCCAGTACTTC.

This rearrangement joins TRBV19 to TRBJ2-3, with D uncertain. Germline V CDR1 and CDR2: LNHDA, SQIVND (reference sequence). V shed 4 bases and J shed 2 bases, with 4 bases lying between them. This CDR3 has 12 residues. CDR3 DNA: TGTGCCAGTAGTACGATCACAGATACGCAGTATTTT. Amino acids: CASSTITDTQYF.

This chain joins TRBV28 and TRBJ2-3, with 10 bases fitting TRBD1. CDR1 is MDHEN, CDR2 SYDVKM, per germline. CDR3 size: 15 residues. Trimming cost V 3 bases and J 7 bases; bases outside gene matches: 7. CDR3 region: CASSLSGQGDHTQYF. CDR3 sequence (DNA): TGTGCCAGCAGTTTGTCAGGACAGGGGGACCATACGCAGTATTTT.

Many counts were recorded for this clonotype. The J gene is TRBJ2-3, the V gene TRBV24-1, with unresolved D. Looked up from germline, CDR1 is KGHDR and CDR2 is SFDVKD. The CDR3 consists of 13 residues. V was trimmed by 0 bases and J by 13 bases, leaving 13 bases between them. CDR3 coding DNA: TGTGCCACCAGTGATTTGAGTGGGGTGTTCGAGTATTTT. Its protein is CATSDLSGVFEYF.

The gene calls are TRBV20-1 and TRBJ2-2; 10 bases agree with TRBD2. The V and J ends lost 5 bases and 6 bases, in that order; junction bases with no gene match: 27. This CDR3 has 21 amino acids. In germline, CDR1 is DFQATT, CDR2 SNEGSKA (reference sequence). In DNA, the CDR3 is TGCAGTGCTTGGGGACCGGACAGCCGGTCGTCTAGCGGGAGTAGGCCCGGGGAGCTGTTTTTT. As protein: CSAWGPDSRSSSGSRPGELFF.

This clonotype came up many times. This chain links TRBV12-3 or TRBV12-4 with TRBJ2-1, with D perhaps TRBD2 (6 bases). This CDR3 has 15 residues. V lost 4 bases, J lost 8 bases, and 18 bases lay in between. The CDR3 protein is CASSSRGLGDDEQFF. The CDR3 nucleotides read TGTGCCAGCAGTTCCCGGGGACTGGGGGATGATGAGCAGTTCTTC.

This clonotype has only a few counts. CDR3 protein: CASSYYSSGSEQYF. Here the CDR3 DNA reads TGTGCCAGCAGTTACTACTCTAGCGGGAGCGAGCAGTACTTC. The gene calls are TRBV6-5 and TRBJ2-7; 10 bases align to TRBD2. The J segment lost 6 bases and the V segment lost 1 base, leaving 3 bases of the junction unmatched. Germline assignment: CDR1 MNHEY and CDR2 SVGAGI. The CDR3 is 14 amino acids.

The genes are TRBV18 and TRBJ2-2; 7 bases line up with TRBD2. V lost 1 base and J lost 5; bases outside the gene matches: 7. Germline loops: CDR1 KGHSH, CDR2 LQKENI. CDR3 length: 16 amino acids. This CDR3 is CASSPRSGARTGELFF. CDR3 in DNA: TGTGCCAGCTCACCACGGAGCGGGGCGAGGACCGGGGAGCTGTTTTTT.

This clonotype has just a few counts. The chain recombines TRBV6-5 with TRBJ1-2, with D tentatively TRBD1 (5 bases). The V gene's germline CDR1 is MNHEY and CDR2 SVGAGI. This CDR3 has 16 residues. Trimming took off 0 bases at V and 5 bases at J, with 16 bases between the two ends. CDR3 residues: CASSYSPRGRRYGYTF. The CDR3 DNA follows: TGTGCCAGCAGTTACTCCCCCCGGGGCAGGCGATATGGCTACACCTTC.

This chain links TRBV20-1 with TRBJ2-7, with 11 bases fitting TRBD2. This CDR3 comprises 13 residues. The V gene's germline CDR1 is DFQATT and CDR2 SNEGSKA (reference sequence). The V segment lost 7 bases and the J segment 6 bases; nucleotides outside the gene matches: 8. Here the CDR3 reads CSVGLAGGGEQYF. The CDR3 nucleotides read TGCAGTGTTGGGCTAGCGGGAGGCGGCGAGCAGTACTTC.